The table lists the clone carrying this T cell receptor (beta chain) with a few counts. This sample was taken from a study of blood T cell repertoires in COVID-19. Turning to the study itself: Samples taken during acute and convalescent COVID-19 were collected in the United States, Italy and Spain. PBMCs, B-cell-depleted T cells, or T cells were the source of the cDNA or gDNA that made up the material.

This CDR3 is built from 14 residues. The germline gives CDR1 LGHDT, CDR2 YNNKEL (reference sequence). V was pared by 6 bases and J by 4 bases, with 13 bases between. Original methodology: Amplification of reference gene primers provided the estimated nucleated cell counts. The method was immunoSEQ multiplex PCR; TCRdb's version includes in-frame clones alone and lacks a portion of them. V, J and clone size reflect that table, while D and trimming were determined from the DNA. This sample has approximately 260,000 clones, with approximately 88% found just once. The sample comprised peripheral blood. The chain uses TRBV3-1 (or the pseudogene TRBV3-2) and TRBJ1-3, with D possibly being TRBD1 (6 bases). The origin of this receptor is a man between 50 and 59 years old with acute or convalescent COVID-19. CDR3 coding DNA: TGTGCCAGCAGTCCCGGGACATCGGGAAACACCATATATTTT. It codes for CASSPGTSGNTIYF.